These 10 T cell receptor beta chains were sequenced from one sample in a study of shared clonotypes between healthy human individuals. Produced via immunoSEQ multiplex PCR; TCRdb's table is partial and in-frame only. The sample has about half a million clones; around 85% are singletons. The sequencing sample was made of PBMCs. The receptors shown here come from a middle-aged woman in good health. Some clones in this sample may be carry-over from other donors' samples.

This clone was seen once. This likely came from a read error, as a far larger clone is one base away. The chain joins TRBV2 to TRBJ2-1, with 9 nucleotides matching TRBD2. The germline V gene has CDR1 SNHLY and CDR2 FYNNEI. This CDR3 comprises 14 residues. V shed 7 bases and J 8 bases; nucleotides not matched to a gene: 9. The CDR3 loop is CASISGSTSDEQFF. DNA of the CDR3: TGTGCCAGCATTAGCGGGAGTACGTCAGATGAGCAGTTCTTC.

This clone was recorded a few times. It may be a read error: a sequence one base away is much more abundant. Other DNA variants within this sample encode the same CDR3. The chain links TRBV4-2 to TRBJ2-4; no clear D. The CDR3 sequence is 15 residues long. Germline CDR1 and CDR2: LGHNA and YNFKEQ. V lost 2 bases, J lost 6 bases, and 14 bases lay in between. CDR3 in DNA: TGTGCCAGCAGCCAACAGCTAGGGATCGTAAACATTCAGTACTTC. It encodes CASSQQLGIVNIQYF.

The chain uses TRBV7-3 and TRBJ2-1; TRBD2 matches 8 bases. Germline lookup yields CDR1 SGHTA and CDR2 FQGTGA. The V segment lost 3 bases and the J segment 9 bases; nucleotides outside the gene matches: 10. This CDR3 region has 15 residues. The CDR3 loop is CASSLIGSGRREQFF. CDR3 bases: TGTGCCAGCAGCTTGATAGGAAGCGGGAGACGTGAGCAGTTCTTC.

Concerning this clone itself: Other DNA sequences of this sample code for an identical CDR3. DNA for the CDR3: TGTGCCAGCAGCCTGGACAGGGGGAACACCGGGGAGCTGTTTTTT. Amino acid sequence: CASSLDRGNTGELFF. J is TRBJ2-2 and V is TRBV7-2; TRBD1 matches at 9 bases. The CDR3 runs 15 residues. V lost 5 bases, J lost 1 base, and 2 bases stayed unmatched. Germline V gene data show CDR1 as SGHTA and CDR2 as FQGNSA.

This chain uses TRBV30 with TRBJ2-4; 8 positions match TRBD2. CDR1 is GTSNPN and CDR2 is SVGIG in the germline V gene (reference sequence). CDR3 length equals 14 residues. V shed 0 bases and J 7 bases; nucleotides not matched to a gene: 5. The CDR3 nucleotides read TGTGCCTGGAGTGTAGGGCTAGCGGGTAACATTCAGTACTTC. Amino acids: CAWSVGLAGNIQYF.

Worth noting for this clone: At one boundary the junction diverges from the germline segment, which might be a read error. This sequence joins TRBV11-1 and TRBJ1-2, with D tentatively TRBD1 (5 bases). This CDR3 spans 17 amino acids. The V gene's germline CDR1 is SGHAT and CDR2 FQDESV (reference sequence). CDR3 DNA sequence: TGTGCCAGCAGCCACATCCCGACGGGGGTCATGGGGTATGACTACACCTTC. Translating it yields CASSHIPTGVMGYDYTF.

This clone was seen more than once but under ten times. The chain uses TRBV15 and TRBJ2-5, with 10 bases fitting TRBD2. The J call is in doubt because the DNA end fits TRBJ2-7 better. The CDR3 runs to 19 residues. From germline, CDR1 is LNHNV and CDR2 YYDKDF (reference sequence). This CDR3 is CATSRAPTSGPIRSYEQYF. CDR3 nucleotides: TGTGCCACCAGCAGAGCCCCGACTAGCGGGCCTATCCGCTCCTACGAGCAGTACTTC.

This chain uses TRBV14 with TRBJ2-5; D call uncertain. The CDR3 consists of 12 residues. Trimming shortened V by 4 bases and J by 8 bases, and 11 bases separated the two germline ends. Germline lookup yields CDR1 SGHDN and CDR2 FVKESK. The CDR3 DNA reads as TGTGCCAGCAGCCCCTCCTTGTATACCCAGTACTTC. Protein product: CASSPSLYTQYF.

In DNA, the CDR3 is TGCGCCAGCAGCTCCCAGGGGAGCACCGGGGAGCTGTTTTTT. Translation gives CASSSQGSTGELFF. This chain joins TRBV5-1 and TRBJ2-2; D is possibly TRBD1 (6 bases). V lost 3 bases and J lost 4, with 10 bases in between. The CDR3 is made up of 14 amino acids. Looked up from germline, CDR1 is SGHRS and CDR2 is YFSETQ.

The chain carries TRBV4-3 and TRBJ2-4; 8 bases agree with TRBD1. Trimming removed 0 bases from V and 6 bases from J; junction bases left unmatched: 13. Germline CDR1 is LGHNA and CDR2 is YSLEER. The CDR3 sequence is 18 residues long. CDR3 residues: CASSQEGLTGEDRNIQYF. The CDR3 coding sequence is TGCGCCAGCAGCCAAGAGGGCCTGACAGGGGAGGATAGAAACATTCAGTACTTC.